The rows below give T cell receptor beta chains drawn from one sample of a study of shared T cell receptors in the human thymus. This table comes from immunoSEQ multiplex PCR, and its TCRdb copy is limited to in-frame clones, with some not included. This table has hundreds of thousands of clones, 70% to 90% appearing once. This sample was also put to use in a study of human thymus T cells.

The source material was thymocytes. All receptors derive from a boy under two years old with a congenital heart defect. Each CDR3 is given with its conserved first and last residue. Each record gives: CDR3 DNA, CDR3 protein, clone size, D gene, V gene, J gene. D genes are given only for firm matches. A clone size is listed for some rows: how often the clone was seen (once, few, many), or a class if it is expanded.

TGTGCCAGCAGCTTAGGAGTCCATACGCAGTATTTT	CASSLGVHTQYF	.	.	TRBV7-2	TRBJ2-3
TGTGCCAGCAGCCAAGAGGGGGGACGGAACACTGAAGCTTTCTTT	CASSQEGGRNTEAFF	.	.	TRBV4-2	TRBJ1-1
TGTGCCAGCAGTTTATATCACAGGGCTAGCAATCAGCCCCAGCATTTT	CASSLYHRASNQPQHF	.	.	TRBV28	TRBJ1-5
TGCGCCAGCAGTGAGGTAGCGGGAGTGAACACCGGGGAGCTGTTTTTT	CASSEVAGVNTGELFF	.	TRBD2	TRBV10-2	TRBJ2-2
TGCGCCAGCAGCCAGCCCGGGACTGGGGGCACAGATACGCAGTATTTT	CASSQPGTGGTDTQYF	.	.	TRBV4-3	TRBJ2-3
TGTGCCTGGAGGGGACAGGGGGTCAAGGACGCTAATGAAAAACTGTTTTTT	CAWRGQGVKDANEKLFF	.	TRBD1	TRBV30	TRBJ1-4
TGTGCCAGCAGTTCAGACGCCCAGGAACATGGTGAAGCTTTCTTT	CASSSDAQEHGEAFF	once	.	TRBV28	TRBJ1-1
TGCGCCAGCAGCCAAGATCTTGCAGGGGGTGACGGCTACACCTTC	CASSQDLAGGDGYTF	.	TRBD1	TRBV4-3	TRBJ1-2
TGTGCCAGCAGCTTATTACGACAGGGGATGGGTGAAAAACTGTTTTTT	CASSLLRQGMGEKLFF	.	TRBD1	TRBV7-2	TRBJ1-4
TGTGCCAGCAGCTTCGGAGAAGACCTTAGCACAGATACGCAGTATTTT	CASSFGEDLSTDTQYF	.	.	TRBV7-2	TRBJ2-3
TGTGCCAGCGGGGCGGCAGGGCTTGCAACTAATGAAAAACTGTTTTTT	CASGAAGLATNEKLFF	.	.	TRBV7-3	TRBJ1-4
TGTGCCAGTGCGGCGGGGACCCCAAAAGAGACCCAGTACTTC	CASAAGTPKETQYF	.	.	TRBV19	TRBJ2-5
TGTGCCAGCAGCTTAGTAGGACTAGCGGGAGGGCCAATACCACCCGGGGAGCTGTTTTTT	CASSLVGLAGGPIPPGELFF	.	TRBD2	TRBV7-6	TRBJ2-2
TGTGCCAGCAGTTTGGGGTGGGGCGACGAGCAGTACTTC	CASSLGWGDEQYF	.	.	TRBV6-5	TRBJ2-7
TGTGCCAGCAGCTTGGTTCGGGGGGACTACGAGCAGTACTTC	CASSLVRGDYEQYF	.	TRBD2	TRBV5-6	TRBJ2-7
TGTGCCAGCAGTGGTACTAGCGTCCTTCCCTACGAGCAGTACTTC	CASSGTSVLPYEQYF	once	TRBD2	TRBV2	TRBJ2-7
TGTGCCTGGAGTCCCCCGGGACTAGCGGGAGGGCCGAAGGGAAATGAGCAGTTCTTC	CAWSPPGLAGGPKGNEQFF	.	TRBD2	TRBV30	TRBJ2-1
TGTGCCAGCAGCGTTCCACCTCCGGGACTCTCTCACAATGAGCAGTTCTTC	CASSVPPPGLSHNEQFF	.	.	TRBV9	TRBJ2-1
TGTGCCAGCAGGCATCCCACTTGGATTTTGACAGGGAATTTCGGGGGCTACACCTTC	CASRHPTWILTGNFGGYTF	.	TRBD1	TRBV2	TRBJ1-2
TGTGCCAGCAGCTTGCCGGACGCGGGGGAGACCCAGTACTTC	CASSLPDAGETQYF	.	.	TRBV7-8	TRBJ2-5
TGTGCCACCAGCAGTACTTTTTCCCCCTACGAGCAGTACTTC	CATSSTFSPYEQYF	.	.	TRBV15	TRBJ2-7
TGTGCCAGTAGTATCCTCTCCTATCCGAGTCCCCGCGGCTACACCTTC	CASSILSYPSPRGYTF	.	.	TRBV19	TRBJ1-2
TGTGCCAGTAGTTTGGGCTCTACGCAGTATTTT	CASSLGSTQYF	few	.	TRBV19	TRBJ2-3
TGTGCCAGCAGAACGGGACAGGGGGTCTTCGAGCAGTACTTC	CASRTGQGVFEQYF	.	TRBD1	TRBV28	TRBJ2-7
TGTGCCAGCAGTGCGGGGGAAGGGGGACAGGGGGCCTACGAGCAGTACTTC	CASSAGEGGQGAYEQYF	.	TRBD1	TRBV25-1	TRBJ2-7